These 7 T cell receptor beta chains originate from one sample sequenced in a study of blood T cell repertoires in COVID-19. TCRdb's copy holds only in-frame clones and misses some; the assay was immunoSEQ multiplex PCR. The data hold over 35,000 clones, with about 85% observed a single time. Specimen: peripheral blood. The receptors originated from a man aged 60 to 69 with active or convalescent COVID-19.

The genes are TRBV7-9 and TRBJ2-1; the D gene is possibly TRBD2 (6 bases). Trimming pared 5 bases from V and 6 bases from J, leaving 11 bases between. From germline, CDR1 is SEHNR and CDR2 FQNEAQ (reference sequence). CDR3 size: 13 residues. The CDR3 here is CASSPPGSNEQFF. In nucleotides, the CDR3 is TGTGCCAGCAGCCCCCCCGGGAGCAATGAGCAGTTCTTC.

This rearrangement joins TRBV7-9 to TRBJ2-5; 10 bases map to TRBD2. Per germline, CDR1 SEHNR and CDR2 FQNEAQ (reference sequence). This CDR3 region has 13 residues. Trimming took 5 bases from V and 4 from J; bases not matched to a gene: 1. The CDR3 here is CASSRLAGETQYF. CDR3 nucleotides: TGTGCCAGCAGCCGACTAGCGGGAGAGACCCAGTACTTC.

The rearrangement uses TRBV2 and TRBJ1-4; TRBD1 matches at 7 bases. CDR3 length equals 15 residues. Trimming took 2 bases from V and 8 from J; bases not matched to a gene: 8. Germline V gene sequence: CDR1 SNHLY, CDR2 FYNNEI. The CDR3 nucleotides are TGTGCCAGCAGTGAAAACAGGGGCGCGGGGGAAAAACTGTTTTTT. Protein sequence: CASSENRGAGEKLFF. The full variable domain, in which reference TRBV2 and TRBJ1-4 provide the parts outside the CDR3, is EPEVTQTPSHQVTQMGQEVILRCVPISNHLYFYWYRQILGQKVEFLVSFYNNEISEKSEIFDDQFSVERPDGSNFTLKIRSTKLEDSAMYFCASSENRGAGEKLFFGSGTQLSVL.

The chain links TRBV7-2 to TRBJ2-3; no reliable D call. Trimming took 1 base from V and 6 from J, leaving 8 bases between them. The germline gives CDR1 SGHTA, CDR2 FQGNSA. CDR3 length: 13 amino acids. CDR3 coding DNA: TGTGCCAGCAGCTTAGTCCTCTTCGATACGCAGTATTTT. This encodes CASSLVLFDTQYF.

This chain links TRBV11-2 with TRBJ1-3; 8 nucleotides line up with TRBD1. Germline-derived CDR1 and CDR2 are SGHAT and FQNNGV. The CDR3 is made up of 15 amino acids. The trim removed 1 base at V and 3 bases at J, leaving 2 bases unmatched. The CDR3 reads CASSLARGLGNTIYF. The CDR3 region has the DNA TGTGCCAGCAGCTTAGCCAGGGGGCTTGGAAACACCATATATTTT.

The chain has TRBV3-1 (or the pseudogene TRBV3-2) and TRBJ2-2; D unresolved. V lost 4 bases and J lost 2, with 8 bases in between. Germline CDR1 is LGHDT and CDR2 is YNNKEL (reference sequence). CDR3 size: 14 residues. CDR3 residues: CASSLTRNTGELFF. The DNA of the CDR3 is TGTGCCAGCAGCCTTACAAGAAACACCGGGGAGCTGTTTTTT.

The chain is built from TRBV24-1 and TRBJ2-5; no clear D gene. The CDR3 length is 13 residues. Germline values: CDR1 KGHDR, CDR2 SFDVKD. The germline V and J ends were trimmed by 5 bases and 0 bases, with 6 bases remaining between them. DNA of the CDR3: TGTGCCACCAGTGCCGAGAACCAAGAGACCCAGTACTTC. This encodes CATSAENQETQYF.